The rows below give T cell receptor beta chains drawn from one sample of a study of CD8 T cells in Susac syndrome. Each CDR3 protein is one row after TCRdb ran MiXCR on the immunoSEQ multiplex PCR reads. The sample has 100,000 to 150,000 distinct CDR3 sequences, around 94% seen once. The sample consisted of CD8+ T cells from PBMCs. All receptors come from a human donor with Susac syndrome. CDR3s include the opening cysteine and the closing phenylalanine or tryptophan. The D gene is left open where the match is weak. Some rows mark clone size as missing; the rest say once, few, many or name a class of expanded clone.

>-|TRBV5-1|TRBJ2-7|TRBD2
TGCGCCAGCAGCTTGGGGCTAGCGGAGATCTACGAGCAGTACTTC
CASSLGLAEIYEQYF
>-|TRBV5-4|TRBJ1-4|-
TGTGCCAGCAGCTTGGAGAGTCCAACAACTAATGAAAAACTGTTTTTT
CASSLESPTTNEKLFF
>-|TRBV15|TRBJ1-5|-
TGTGCCACCAGGCAGCAGCACGCCTATAGCAATCAGCCCCAGCATTTT
CATRQQHAYSNQPQHF
>-|TRBV24-1|TRBJ1-1|-
TGTGCCACCAGTGCGGGACGGGAGAACACTGAAGCTTTCTTT
CATSAGRENTEAFF
>-|TRBV29-1|TRBJ2-1|TRBD2
TGCAGCGCCTTGGGGAGCGGGGGGATTTCCTACAATGAGCAGTTCTTC
CSALGSGGISYNEQFF
>once|TRBV28|TRBJ1-4|-
TGTGCCAGCAGTTTATGCAGGGGCTGCCTGAAGTGGAAACTGTTTTTT
CASSLCRGCLKWKLFF
>-|TRBV6-2/TRBV6-3|TRBJ2-2|TRBD2
TGTGCCAGCAGTTACTGGGCTAGCGGACACCTCCCGAACACCGGGGAGCTGTTTTTT
CASSYWASGHLPNTGELFF
>once|TRBV20-1|TRBJ2-1|-
TGCAGTGCTAGAGGTTGGGCGGAGACCTACAATGAGCAGTTCTTC
CSARGWAETYNEQFF
>-|TRBV12-5|TRBJ2-7|TRBD1
TGTGCTAGTGGTCCTCGGGACAGCTACACCTACGAGCAGTACTTC
CASGPRDSYTYEQYF
>-|TRBV19|TRBJ1-1|-
TGTGCCAGTAGGACGAATTCTGAAGCTTTCTTT
CASRTNSEAFF
>-|TRBV6-5|TRBJ2-2|-
TGTGCCAGCACCCATGGATCAAACACCGGGGAGCTGTTTTTT
CASTHGSNTGELFF
>-|TRBV2|TRBJ2-1|TRBD2
TGTGCCAGCAGTCTGGGACTAGCGGGGGTTTACAATGAGCAGTTCTTC
CASSLGLAGVYNEQFF
>-|TRBV5-1|TRBJ2-7|TRBD2
TGCGCCAGCAGCTTGGCGGGACTAGCGGGCGACGAGCAGTACTTC
CASSLAGLAGDEQYF
>once|TRBV5-1|TRBJ2-5|-
TGCGCCAGCAGCCTGGGCTCCGTTGGCCAAGAGACCCAGTACTTC
CASSLGSVGQETQYF
>-|TRBV12-3/TRBV12-4|TRBJ2-7|TRBD1
TGTGCCAGCAGTCCGACAGGGCCCTTATGGGACGAGCAGTACTTC
CASSPTGPLWDEQYF
>-|TRBV6-2/TRBV6-3|TRBJ2-3|TRBD2
TGTGCCAGCCAGACTAGCGGGGAACTCACAGATACGCAGTATTTT
CASQTSGELTDTQYF
>-|TRBV30|TRBJ2-7|-
TGTGCCTGGACCGGAGCCGACTACGAGCAGTACTTC
CAWTGADYEQYF
>-|TRBV12-3/TRBV12-4|TRBJ2-3|-
TGTGCCAGCACCTACCCCGGGGGAGGGGGCGATACGCAGTATTTT
CASTYPGGGGDTQYF
>-|TRBV2|TRBJ1-2|-
TGTGCCAGCAAGGGATCCCGTACGTCATTCTATGGCTACACCTTC
CASKGSRTSFYGYTF
>-|TRBV7-9|TRBJ2-1|TRBD2
TGTGCCAGCAGCAACGGGAGGATGGAGCAGTTCTTC
CASSNGRMEQFF
>-|TRBV19|TRBJ2-1|-
TGTGCCAGTAGTATGATCCCTAGCGCCAATGAGCAGTTCTTC
CASSMIPSANEQFF
>-|TRBV15|TRBJ2-7|-
TGTGCCACCAGCAACTGGGAGCTAGCCAGGGGCTACGAGCAGTACTTC
CATSNWELARGYEQYF
>-|TRBV6-1|TRBJ2-3|-
TGTGCCAGCAATAAGGGCACAGGTGCAGATACGCAGTATTTT
CASNKGTGADTQYF
>-|TRBV9|TRBJ1-6|-
TGTGCCAGCAGCGTAGAGGGAAATTCACCCCTCCACTTT
CASSVEGNSPLHF
>-|TRBV27|TRBJ1-2|TRBD1
TGTGCCAGCAGTTTGACAGGGGGTGGGGGCTACACCTTC
CASSLTGGGGYTF
>once|TRBV20-1|TRBJ1-1|-
TGCAGTGCTAGGTCCGGGGACAACACTGAAGCTTTCTTT
CSARSGDNTEAFF
>once|TRBV28|TRBJ1-5|-
TGTGCCAGCAGTCGTACGGAGGATCAGCCCCAGCATTTT
CASSRTEDQPQHF
>-|TRBV27|TRBJ1-1|TRBD1
TGTGCCAGCAGTCCGGGGACAGGAGCTTTCTTT
CASSPGTGAFF
>-|TRBV14|TRBJ2-1|TRBD2
TGTGCCAGCAGCCAAACTAGCGGGAAGGAGCAGTTCTTC
CASSQTSGKEQFF
>once|TRBV20-1|TRBJ2-7|TRBD2
TGCAGTGCTAGCCGGGAGGGCCGTTTCGAGCAGTACTTC
CSASREGRFEQYF
>-|TRBV12-3/TRBV12-4|TRBJ2-3|-
TGTGCCAGCAGTTTAGGGACATCGGTGGCAGATACGCAGTATTTT
CASSLGTSVADTQYF
>-|TRBV7-3|TRBJ1-1|-
TGTGCCAGCAGCTTCGCCACAGGGCCGAACACTGAAGCTTTCTTT
CASSFATGPNTEAFF
>-|TRBV19|TRBJ1-2|TRBD1
TGTGCCAGTAGTATTTCCCGGACAGGGAACTATGGCTACACCTTC
CASSISRTGNYGYTF
>-|TRBV6-1|TRBJ2-3|-
TGTGCCAGCAGTGCTACCGCCGCTAGCCCAGATACGCAGTATTTT
CASSATAASPDTQYF
>-|TRBV9|TRBJ2-7|-
TGTGCCAGCAGCGTAGACCCGGCCTACGAGCAGTACTTC
CASSVDPAYEQYF
>-|TRBV4-3|TRBJ2-7|TRBD1
TGCGCCAGCAGCCAAGGGGAGACAGGGACCTACGAGCAGTACTTC
CASSQGETGTYEQYF
>once|TRBV5-1|TRBJ2-1|-
TGCGCCAGCAGCTTGGATTACGGCGCGCAGCCCTACAATGAGCAGTTCTTC
CASSLDYGAQPYNEQFF
>-|TRBV12-3/TRBV12-4|TRBJ2-4|-
TGTGCCAGCGGACCGAGACGGAACATTCAGTACTTC
CASGPRRNIQYF
>-|TRBV7-3|TRBJ1-2|-
TGTGCCAGCAGCTTCCTGACAGGCTCTCACTATGGCTACACCTTC
CASSFLTGSHYGYTF
>-|TRBV20-1|TRBJ1-1|TRBD1
TGCAGTGCATCTACCGGGACAGGGGACACTGAAGCTTTCTTT
CSASTGTGDTEAFF